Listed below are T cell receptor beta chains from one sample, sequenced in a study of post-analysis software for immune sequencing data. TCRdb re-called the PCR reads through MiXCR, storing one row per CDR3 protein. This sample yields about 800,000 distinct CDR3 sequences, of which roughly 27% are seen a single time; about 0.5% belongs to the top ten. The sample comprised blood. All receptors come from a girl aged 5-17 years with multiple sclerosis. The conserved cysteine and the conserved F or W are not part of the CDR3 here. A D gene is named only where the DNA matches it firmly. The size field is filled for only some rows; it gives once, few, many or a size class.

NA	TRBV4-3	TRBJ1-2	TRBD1	ASSQDTQAGGQGVGYT
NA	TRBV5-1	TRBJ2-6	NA	ASSPNINSGANVLT
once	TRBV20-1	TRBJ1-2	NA	SARSVRGYT
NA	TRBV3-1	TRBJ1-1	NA	ASSQGGVVAEAF
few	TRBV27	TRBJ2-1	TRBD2	ASSLSASGAHNEQF
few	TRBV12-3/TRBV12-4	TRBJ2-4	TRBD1	ASSPRDRGVDIQY
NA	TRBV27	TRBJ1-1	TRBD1	ASSFLDRGVRTEAF
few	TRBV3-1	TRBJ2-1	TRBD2	ASSQAPWGGRNEQF
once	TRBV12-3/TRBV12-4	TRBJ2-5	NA	AGRLGLLEQETQY
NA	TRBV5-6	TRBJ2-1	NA	ASSFASTGAEQF
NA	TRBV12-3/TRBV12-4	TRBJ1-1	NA	ASRPYNTEAF
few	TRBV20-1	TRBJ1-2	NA	SARSAVGRGSGYT
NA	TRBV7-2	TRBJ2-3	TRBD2	ASRMGLGGGVRDTQY
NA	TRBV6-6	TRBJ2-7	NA	ASSYAGPSLSYEQY
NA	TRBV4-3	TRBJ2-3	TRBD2	ASSQEPTSRYTDTQY
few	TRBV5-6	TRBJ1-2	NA	ASSSPSTGRGYGYT
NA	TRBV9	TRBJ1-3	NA	ASSAAGAVVGGNTIY
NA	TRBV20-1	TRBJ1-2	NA	SAGPGTSHYGYT
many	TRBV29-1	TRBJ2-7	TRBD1	SVSGQGKDEQY